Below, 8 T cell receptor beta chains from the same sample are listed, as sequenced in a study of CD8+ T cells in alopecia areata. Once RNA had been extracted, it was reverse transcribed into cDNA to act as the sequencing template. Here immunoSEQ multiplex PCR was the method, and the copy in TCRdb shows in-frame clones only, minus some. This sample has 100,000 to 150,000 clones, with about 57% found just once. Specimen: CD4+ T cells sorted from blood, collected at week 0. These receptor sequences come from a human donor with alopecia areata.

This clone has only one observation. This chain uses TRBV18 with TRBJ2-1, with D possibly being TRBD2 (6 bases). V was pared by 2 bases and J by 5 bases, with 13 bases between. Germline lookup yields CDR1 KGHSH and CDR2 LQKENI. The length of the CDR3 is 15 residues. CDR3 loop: CASSPGGAVDNEQFF. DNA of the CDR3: TGTGCCAGCTCACCAGGAGGGGCAGTGGACAATGAGCAGTTCTTC. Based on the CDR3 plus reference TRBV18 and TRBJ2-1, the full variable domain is NAGVMQNPRHLVRRRGQEARLRCSPMKGHSHVYWYRQLPEEGLKFMVYLQKENIIDESGMPKERFSAEFPKEGPSILRIQQVVRGDSAAYFCASSPGGAVDNEQFFGPGTRLTVL.

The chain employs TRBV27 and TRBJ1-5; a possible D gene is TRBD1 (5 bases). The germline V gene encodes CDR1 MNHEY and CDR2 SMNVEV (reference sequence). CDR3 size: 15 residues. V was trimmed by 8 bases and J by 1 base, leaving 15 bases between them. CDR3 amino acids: CASSSIGESNQPQHF. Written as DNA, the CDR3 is TGTGCCAGCTCCTCGATAGGGGAGAGCAATCAGCCCCAGCATTTT.

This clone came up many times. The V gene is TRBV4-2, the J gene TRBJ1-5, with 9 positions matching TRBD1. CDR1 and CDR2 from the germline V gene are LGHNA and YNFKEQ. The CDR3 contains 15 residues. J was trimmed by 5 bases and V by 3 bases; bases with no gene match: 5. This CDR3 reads CASSHRDRVDQPQHF. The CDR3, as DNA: TGTGCCAGCAGCCACCGGGACAGGGTAGATCAGCCCCAGCATTTT.

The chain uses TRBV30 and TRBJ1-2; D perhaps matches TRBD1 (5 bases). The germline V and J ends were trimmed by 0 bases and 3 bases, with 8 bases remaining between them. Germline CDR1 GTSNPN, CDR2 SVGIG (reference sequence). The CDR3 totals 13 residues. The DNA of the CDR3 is TGTGCCTGGAGTGTAAGAGGGGACTATGGCTACACCTTC. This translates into CAWSVRGDYGYTF.

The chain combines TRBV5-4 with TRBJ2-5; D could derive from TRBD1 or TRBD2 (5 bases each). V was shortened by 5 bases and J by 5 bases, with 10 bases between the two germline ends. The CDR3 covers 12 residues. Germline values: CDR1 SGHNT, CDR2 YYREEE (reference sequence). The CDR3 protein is CASRAGTETQYF. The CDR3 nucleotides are TGTGCCAGCAGGGCCGGGACCGAGACCCAGTACTTC.

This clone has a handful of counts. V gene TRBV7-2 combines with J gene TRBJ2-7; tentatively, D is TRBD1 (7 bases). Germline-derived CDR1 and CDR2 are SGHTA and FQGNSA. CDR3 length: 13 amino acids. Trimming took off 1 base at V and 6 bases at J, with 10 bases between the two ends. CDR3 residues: CASSLGQGGEQYF. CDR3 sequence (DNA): TGTGCCAGCAGCTTAGGACAGGGAGGCGAGCAGTACTTC.

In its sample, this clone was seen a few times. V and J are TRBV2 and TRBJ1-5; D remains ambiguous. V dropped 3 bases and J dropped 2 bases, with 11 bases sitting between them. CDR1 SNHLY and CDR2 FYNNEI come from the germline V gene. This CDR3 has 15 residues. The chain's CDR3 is CASSDEGMGNQPQHF. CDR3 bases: TGTGCCAGCAGTGACGAGGGTATGGGCAATCAGCCCCAGCATTTT.

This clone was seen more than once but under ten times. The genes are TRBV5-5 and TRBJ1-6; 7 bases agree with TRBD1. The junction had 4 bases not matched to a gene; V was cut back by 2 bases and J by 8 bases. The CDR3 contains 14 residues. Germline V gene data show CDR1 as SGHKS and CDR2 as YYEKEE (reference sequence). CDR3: CASSLSRGDSPLHF. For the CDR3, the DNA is TGTGCCAGCAGCTTATCCAGGGGGGATTCACCCCTCCACTTT.